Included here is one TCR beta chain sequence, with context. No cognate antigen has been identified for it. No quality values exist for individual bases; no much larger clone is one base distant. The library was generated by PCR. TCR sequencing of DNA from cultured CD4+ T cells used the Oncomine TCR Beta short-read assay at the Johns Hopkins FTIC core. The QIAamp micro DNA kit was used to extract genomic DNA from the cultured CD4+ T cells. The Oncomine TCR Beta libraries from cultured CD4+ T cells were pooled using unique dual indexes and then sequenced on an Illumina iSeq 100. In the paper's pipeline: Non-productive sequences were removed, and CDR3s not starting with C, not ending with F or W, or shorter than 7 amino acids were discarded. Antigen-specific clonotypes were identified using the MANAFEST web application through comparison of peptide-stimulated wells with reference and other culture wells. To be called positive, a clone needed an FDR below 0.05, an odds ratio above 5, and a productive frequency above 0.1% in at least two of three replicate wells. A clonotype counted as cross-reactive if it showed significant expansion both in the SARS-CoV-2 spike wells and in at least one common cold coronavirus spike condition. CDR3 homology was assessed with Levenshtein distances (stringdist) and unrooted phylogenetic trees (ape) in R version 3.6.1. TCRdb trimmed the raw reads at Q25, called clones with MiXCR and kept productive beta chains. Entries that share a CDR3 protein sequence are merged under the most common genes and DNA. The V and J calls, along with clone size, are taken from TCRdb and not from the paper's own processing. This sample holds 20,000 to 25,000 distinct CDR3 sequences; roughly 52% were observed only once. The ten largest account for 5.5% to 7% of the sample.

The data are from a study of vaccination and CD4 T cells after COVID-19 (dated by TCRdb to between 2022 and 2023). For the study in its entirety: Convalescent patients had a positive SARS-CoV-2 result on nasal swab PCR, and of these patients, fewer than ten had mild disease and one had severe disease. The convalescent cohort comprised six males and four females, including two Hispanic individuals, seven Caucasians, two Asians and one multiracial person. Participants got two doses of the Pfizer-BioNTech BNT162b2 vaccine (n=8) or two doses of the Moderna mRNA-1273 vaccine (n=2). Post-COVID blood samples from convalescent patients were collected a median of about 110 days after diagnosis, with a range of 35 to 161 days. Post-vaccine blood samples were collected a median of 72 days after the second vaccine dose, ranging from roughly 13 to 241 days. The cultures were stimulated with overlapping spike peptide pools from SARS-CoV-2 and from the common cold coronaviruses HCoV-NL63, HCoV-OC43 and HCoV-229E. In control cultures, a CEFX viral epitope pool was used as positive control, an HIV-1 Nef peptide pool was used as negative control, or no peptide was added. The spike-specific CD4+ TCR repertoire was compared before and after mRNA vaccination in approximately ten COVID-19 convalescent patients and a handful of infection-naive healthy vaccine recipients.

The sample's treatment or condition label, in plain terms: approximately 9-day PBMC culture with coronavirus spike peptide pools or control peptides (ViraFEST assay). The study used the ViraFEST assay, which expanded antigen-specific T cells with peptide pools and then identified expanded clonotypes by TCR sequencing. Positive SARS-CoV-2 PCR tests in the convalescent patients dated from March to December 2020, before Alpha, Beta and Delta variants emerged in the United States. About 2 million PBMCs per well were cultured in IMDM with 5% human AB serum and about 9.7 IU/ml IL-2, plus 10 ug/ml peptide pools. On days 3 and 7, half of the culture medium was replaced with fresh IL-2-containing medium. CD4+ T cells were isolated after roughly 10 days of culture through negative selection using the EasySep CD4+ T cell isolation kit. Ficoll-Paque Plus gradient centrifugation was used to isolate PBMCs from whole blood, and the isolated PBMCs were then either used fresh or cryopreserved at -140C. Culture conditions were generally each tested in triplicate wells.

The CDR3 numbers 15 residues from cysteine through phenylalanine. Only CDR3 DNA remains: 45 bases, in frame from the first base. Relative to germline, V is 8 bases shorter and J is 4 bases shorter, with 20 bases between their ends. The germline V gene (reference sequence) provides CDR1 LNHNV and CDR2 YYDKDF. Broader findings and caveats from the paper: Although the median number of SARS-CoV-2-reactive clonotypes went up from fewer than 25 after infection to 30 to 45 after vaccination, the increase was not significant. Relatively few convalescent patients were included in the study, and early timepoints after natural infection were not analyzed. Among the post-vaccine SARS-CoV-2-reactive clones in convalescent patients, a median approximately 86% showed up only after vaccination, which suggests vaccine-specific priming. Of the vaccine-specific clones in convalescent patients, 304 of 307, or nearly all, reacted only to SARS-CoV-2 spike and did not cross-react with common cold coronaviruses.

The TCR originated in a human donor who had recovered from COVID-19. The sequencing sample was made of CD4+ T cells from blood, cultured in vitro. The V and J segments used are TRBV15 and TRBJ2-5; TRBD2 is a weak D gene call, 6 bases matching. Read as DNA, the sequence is TGTGCCACCCGACGAAATACGGGACTCGGAGAGACCCAGTACTTC. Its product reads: CATRRNTGLGETQYF.